The source of this T cell receptor beta chain is a study of shared clonotypes between healthy human individuals. Profiling relied on immunoSEQ multiplex PCR, and the TCRdb table lists in-frame clones only, not all of them. The table records 1 million to 1.3 million clones, about four fifths of them present only once. Germline V gene data show CDR1 as SGHVS and CDR2 as FNYEAQ. The CDR3 sequence is 15 residues long. V shed 5 bases and J 4 bases; nucleotides not matched to a gene: 7. On this clone: Its antigen remains unknown.

Study-wide results and limits: Memory subsets generally showed smaller estimated richness than naive subsets did.

This chain connects TRBV7-6 to TRBJ2-2; 7 bases fit TRBD1. The sequenced sample consisted of memory CD4+ T cells from PBMCs. Subset given: CD45RA-negative fraction. This receptor was taken from a man aged 18 to 35 in good health. Some clones in this sample may be carry-over from other donors' samples. The CDR3 spells CASSKAGGPTGELFF. The CDR3 region has the DNA TGTGCCAGCAGCAAAGCAGGGGGTCCCACCGGGGAGCTGTTTTTT.